This note documents a single T cell receptor (beta chain) sequence. It lacks a known antigen. No base quality values were provided; no much bigger clone lies one nucleotide off. Patients with a history of autoimmune disease or receiving systemic immunosuppression were excluded from the trial. Peripheral blood for TCR sequencing was collected from all dose cohorts at baseline, on cycle 4 day 1, and on cycle 7 day 1. The samples were drawn from a first-in-human, open-label, multicenter phase I dose-escalation trial of ivuxolimab. Adults with locally advanced or metastatic head and neck squamous cell, hepatocellular, melanoma or renal cell carcinoma were enrolled in the trial. CD4+ and CD8+ T cells were sorted separately from peripheral blood before TCR sequencing. This entry comes from a study of OX40 agonist ivuxolimab in advanced cancers. As for the study more broadly: The costimulatory receptor OX40 (CD134) was targeted by ivuxolimab, a fully human IgG2 agonistic monoclonal antibody. Intravenous ivuxolimab was administered to patients every 2 weeks at six dose levels: 0.01, 0.1, 0.3, 1.5, 3 and 10 mg/kg. Of the roughly 50 dose-escalation patients, hepatocellular carcinoma was present in approximately 20, melanoma in roughly 15, renal cell carcinoma in 9 and head and neck cancer in 9. A male proportion of around 83% and a mean age of 60 years, ranging from roughly 20 to 80, were recorded for the dose-escalation cohort. Patients were allowed to have had prior anti-PD-1, anti-PD-L1 or anti-CTLA-4 therapy, and around two fifths of the dose-escalation patients had been treated with checkpoint inhibitors. Three dose-escalation patients achieved partial responses, one with hepatocellular carcinoma and two with cutaneous melanoma. Peripheral TCRbeta sequencing was intended to test whether TCR sequence diversity was altered and clonal T-cell expansion was caused by ivuxolimab. The paper describes the monotherapy dose-escalation part (N of about 47 patients) of the phase I trial of ivuxolimab.

The CDR3 has 14 amino acids, counting the end cysteine and phenylalanine. Only the CDR3 DNA stays, 42 bases, in frame from base 1. The trim is 5 bases for V and 5 bases for J, with a gap of 15 bases between the germline ends. Per the germline V gene (reference sequence), SEHNR is the CDR1 and FQNEAQ is the CDR2. General findings and caveats noted by the study authors: In the 0.1-3.0 mg/kg groups, partial responders had among the lowest normalized peripheral clonal expansion, particularly in CD8+ T cells. The antigen specificity of the peripheral T cells that underwent clonal expansion was not determined. After ivuxolimab, CD8+ T cells had more expanded clones than CD4+ T cells on average. Low levels of normalized T-cell clonal expansion were also seen in some patients who did not respond. At doses of 0.1 to 3.0 mg/kg, clonal expansion of both CD4+ and CD8+ blood T cells was observed from baseline to week 6.

For sequencing of the TCRbeta CDR3 region, genomic DNA was extracted from the sorted cells. The immunoSEQ Assay was used for sequencing of TCRbeta CDR3 regions. TCRdb re-hosts the immuneACCESS table, in-frame sequences only. Its copies lack some clones; in the studies checked, an unresolved V gene accounts for under half of them, and the cause for the rest is not known. The sample table shows about 37,000 clones, and around four fifths are seen once. The top ten hold less than 25% of the sample. The sample was CD4+ or CD8+ T cells sorted from blood, taken in a trial of the OX40 agonist ivuxolimab. The chain was built from TRBV7-9 and TRBJ2-5; the D gene assignment is ambiguous. This sequence was found in an adult with an advanced solid tumor such as melanoma, head and neck, liver or kidney cancer. The DNA reads as follows: TGTGCCAGCAGCCCCGGACGTACTCGGGAGACCCAGTACTTC. Translated, this gives CASSPGRTRETQYF. With the rest looked up from the reference TRBV7-9 and TRBJ2-5 genes rather than sequenced, the full variable domain is DTGVSQNPRHKITKRGQNVTFRCDPISEHNRLYWYRQTLGQGPEFLTYFQNEAQLEKSRLLSDRFSAERPKGSFSTLEIQRTEQGDSAMYLCASSPGRTRETQYFGPGTRLLVL.